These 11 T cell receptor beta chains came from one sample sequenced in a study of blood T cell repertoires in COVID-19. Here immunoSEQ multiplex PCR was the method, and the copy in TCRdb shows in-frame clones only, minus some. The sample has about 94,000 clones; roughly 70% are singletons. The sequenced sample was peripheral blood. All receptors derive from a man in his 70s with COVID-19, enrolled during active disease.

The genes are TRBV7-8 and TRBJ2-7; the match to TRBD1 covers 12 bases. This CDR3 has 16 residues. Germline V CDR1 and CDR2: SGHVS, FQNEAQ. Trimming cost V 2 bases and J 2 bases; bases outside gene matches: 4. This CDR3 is CASSLRDRGLAYEQYF. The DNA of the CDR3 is TGTGCCAGCAGCTTACGGGACAGGGGGCTTGCCTACGAGCAGTACTTC.

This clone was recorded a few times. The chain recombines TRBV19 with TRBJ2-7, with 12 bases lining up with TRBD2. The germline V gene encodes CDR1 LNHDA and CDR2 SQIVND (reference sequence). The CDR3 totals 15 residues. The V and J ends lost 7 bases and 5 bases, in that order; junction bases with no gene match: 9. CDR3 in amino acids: CASTRTSGMIHEQYF. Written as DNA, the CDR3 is TGTGCCAGTACTAGGACTAGCGGGATGATCCACGAGCAGTACTTC.

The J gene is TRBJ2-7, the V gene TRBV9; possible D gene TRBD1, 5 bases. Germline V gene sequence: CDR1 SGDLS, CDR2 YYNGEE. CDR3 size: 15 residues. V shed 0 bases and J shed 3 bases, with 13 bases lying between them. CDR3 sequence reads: CASSVEAQGVYEQYF. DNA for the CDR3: TGTGCCAGCAGCGTAGAGGCTCAGGGTGTCTACGAGCAGTACTTC. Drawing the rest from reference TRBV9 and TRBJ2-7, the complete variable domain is DSGVTQTPKHLITATGQRVTLRCSPRSGDLSVYWYQQSLDQGLQFLIQYYNGEERAKGNILERFSAQQFPDLHSELNLSSLELGDSALYFCASSVEAQGVYEQYFGPGTRLTVT.

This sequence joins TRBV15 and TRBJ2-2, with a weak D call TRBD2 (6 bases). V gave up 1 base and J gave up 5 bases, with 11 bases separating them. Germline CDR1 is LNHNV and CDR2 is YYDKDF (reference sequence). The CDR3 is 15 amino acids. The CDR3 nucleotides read TGTGCCACCAGCAGAGTTTTTCGGGAGACCGGGGAGCTGTTTTTT. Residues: CATSRVFRETGELFF.

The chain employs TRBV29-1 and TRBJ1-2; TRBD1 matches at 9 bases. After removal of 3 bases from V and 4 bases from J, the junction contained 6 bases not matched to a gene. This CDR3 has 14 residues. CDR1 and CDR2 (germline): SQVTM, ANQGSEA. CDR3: CSVEAGTGSYGYTF. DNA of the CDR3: TGCAGCGTTGAGGCCGGGACAGGGAGCTATGGCTACACCTTC. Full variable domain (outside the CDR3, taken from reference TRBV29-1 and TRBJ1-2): SAVISQKPSRDICQRGTSLTIQCQVDSQVTMMFWYRQQPGQSLTLIATANQGSEATYESGFVIDKFPISRPNLTFSTLTVSNMSPEDSSIYLCSVEAGTGSYGYTFGSGTRLTVV.

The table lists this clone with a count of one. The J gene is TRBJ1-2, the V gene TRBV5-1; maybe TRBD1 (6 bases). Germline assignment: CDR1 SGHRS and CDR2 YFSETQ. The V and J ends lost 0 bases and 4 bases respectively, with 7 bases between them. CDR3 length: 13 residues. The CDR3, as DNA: TGCGCCAGCAGCTTGGGACAGGTCTATGGCTACACCTTC. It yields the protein CASSLGQVYGYTF.

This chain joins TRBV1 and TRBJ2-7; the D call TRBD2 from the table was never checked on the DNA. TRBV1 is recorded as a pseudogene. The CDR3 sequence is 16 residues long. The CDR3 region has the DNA TGCACCAGCAGCCAAGGAAGCACGGCGGAATCCTACGAGCAGTACTTC. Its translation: CTSSQGSTAESYEQYF.

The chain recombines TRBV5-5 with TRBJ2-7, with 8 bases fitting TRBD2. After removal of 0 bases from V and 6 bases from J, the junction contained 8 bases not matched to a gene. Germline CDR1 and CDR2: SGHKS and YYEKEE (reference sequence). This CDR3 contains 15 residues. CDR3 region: CASSLEMSGGIEQYF. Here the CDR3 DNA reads TGTGCCAGCAGCTTGGAAATGTCGGGAGGGATCGAGCAGTACTTC.

The CDR3 DNA sequence: TGTGCCAGCAGCTTGACTCCCCGTCAGTTCTTC. Translated, it gives CASSLTPRQFF. The chain employs TRBV5-8 and TRBJ2-1; no definite D call. The CDR3 contains 11 residues. Trimming pared 1 base from V and 13 bases from J, leaving 9 bases between. In germline, CDR1 is SGHTS, CDR2 YDEGEE.

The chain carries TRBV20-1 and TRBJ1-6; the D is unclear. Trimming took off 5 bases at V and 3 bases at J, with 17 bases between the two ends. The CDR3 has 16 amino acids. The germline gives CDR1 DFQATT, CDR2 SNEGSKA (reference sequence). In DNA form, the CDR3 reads TGCAGTGCTCGTGATTTAAGAACGGGCTATAATTCACCCCTCCACTTT. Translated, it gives CSARDLRTGYNSPLHF.

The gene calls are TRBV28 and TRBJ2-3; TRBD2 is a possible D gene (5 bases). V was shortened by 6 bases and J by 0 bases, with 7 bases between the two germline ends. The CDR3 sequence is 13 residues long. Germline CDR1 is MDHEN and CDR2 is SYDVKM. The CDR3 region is CASRRVSTDTQYF. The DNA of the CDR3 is TGTGCCAGCAGGCGGGTCAGCACAGATACGCAGTATTTT.